The 8 T cell receptor beta chains below come from one sample, sequenced in a study of blood T cell repertoires in COVID-19. This table comes from immunoSEQ multiplex PCR, and its TCRdb copy is limited to in-frame clones, with some not included. The table shows about 400,000 clones, with around 90% occurring only once. Sequencing input: PBMCs or T cells enriched from blood (not recorded which). The receptors were sampled from a woman aged 40-49 years with acute COVID-19.

V usage is TRBV10-3 and J usage is TRBJ2-3, with D possibly TRBD1 on 6 matching bases. Germline CDR1 ENHRY, CDR2 SYGVKD. The CDR3 consists of 16 residues. V was pared by 5 bases and J by 1 base, with 16 bases between. The CDR3 DNA is TGTGCCATCAGTCCCCAGGGGCAACGTGGCACAGATACGCAGTATTTT. It specifies CAISPQGQRGTDTQYF.

The table lists this clone with a count of one. This chain joins TRBV5-1 and TRBJ2-6, with 8 bases aligning to TRBD1. V shed 1 base and J 4 bases; nucleotides not matched to a gene: 10. CDR3 length: 18 amino acids. Germline V gives CDR1 SGHRS, CDR2 YFSETQ. CDR3: CASSLSQGATLGANVLTF. The CDR3 DNA follows: TGCGCCAGCAGCTTGTCCCAGGGGGCTACGTTGGGGGCCAACGTCCTGACTTTC.

This clone was seen a single time. The chain uses TRBV5-5 and TRBJ1-6; D remains unclear. The V and J ends lost 1 base and 6 bases respectively, with 8 bases between them. The CDR3 length is 14 residues. In germline, CDR1 is SGHKS, CDR2 YYEKEE (reference sequence). The CDR3 region is CASSLTTPNSPLHF. In DNA form, the CDR3 reads TGTGCCAGCAGCTTGACGACACCTAATTCACCCCTCCACTTT.

This chain links TRBV14 with TRBJ1-2; 9 bases line up with TRBD1. Germline V CDR1 and CDR2: SGHDN, FVKESK. The CDR3 runs to 15 residues. With 1 base clipped from V and 8 bases from J, the junction kept 8 bases outside the gene matches. The CDR3 nucleotides read TGTGCCAGCAGCCAAGGTCGGCGGGACAGGGACGGCTACACCTTC. Amino acids: CASSQGRRDRDGYTF. Combining the CDR3 with reference TRBV14 and TRBJ1-2 gives the whole variable domain EAGVTQFPSHSVIEKGQTVTLRCDPISGHDNLYWYRRVMGKEIKFLLHFVKESKQDESGMPNNRFLAERTGGTYSTLKVQPAELEDSGVYFCASSQGRRDRDGYTFGSGTRLTVV.

With respect to this clone: The sample carries other DNA sequences with the same CDR3. The chain combines TRBV5-1 with TRBJ1-5; 10 positions match TRBD1. This CDR3 comprises 14 residues. Germline CDR1 SGHRS, CDR2 YFSETQ. J lost 5 bases, V lost 4 bases, and 3 bases had no gene match. The CDR3 loop reads CASSPGTGDQPQHF. CDR3 nucleotide sequence: TGCGCCAGCAGCCCCGGGACAGGGGATCAGCCCCAGCATTTT.

This clone was seen a few times. V gene TRBV6-5 combines with J gene TRBJ1-1; TRBD1 is a possible D gene (5 bases). Germline V CDR1 and CDR2: MNHEY, SVGAGI. The CDR3 sequence is 14 residues long. The V gene lost 5 bases and the J gene lost 0 bases, with 10 bases spanning the gap. CDR3 loop: CASSLGLLNTEAFF. The CDR3 region has the DNA TGTGCCAGCAGTCTGGGACTCCTGAACACTGAAGCTTTCTTT.

The chain employs TRBV3-1 (or the pseudogene TRBV3-2) and TRBJ2-1, with D tentatively TRBD1 (6 bases). CDR1 and CDR2 (germline): LGHDT, YNNKEL (reference sequence). The CDR3 runs 16 residues. The ends were cut back, 2 bases at V and 8 bases at J, with 19 bases in the middle. The CDR3 region is CASSQLGTRVPDEQFF. CDR3 nucleotides: TGTGCCAGCAGCCAATTAGGGACAAGGGTGCCGGATGAGCAGTTCTTC.

The CDR3 spells CATSRDQDRGNSPLHF. CDR3 nucleotides: TGTGCCACCAGCAGAGATCAGGACAGGGGGAATTCACCCCTCCACTTT. The chain links TRBV15 to TRBJ1-6, with TRBD1 identical over 10 bases. V shed 0 bases, J shed 7 bases, and the junction held 3 bases outside the gene matches. Germline V CDR1 and CDR2: LNHNV, YYDKDF (reference sequence). CDR3 length: 16 residues.